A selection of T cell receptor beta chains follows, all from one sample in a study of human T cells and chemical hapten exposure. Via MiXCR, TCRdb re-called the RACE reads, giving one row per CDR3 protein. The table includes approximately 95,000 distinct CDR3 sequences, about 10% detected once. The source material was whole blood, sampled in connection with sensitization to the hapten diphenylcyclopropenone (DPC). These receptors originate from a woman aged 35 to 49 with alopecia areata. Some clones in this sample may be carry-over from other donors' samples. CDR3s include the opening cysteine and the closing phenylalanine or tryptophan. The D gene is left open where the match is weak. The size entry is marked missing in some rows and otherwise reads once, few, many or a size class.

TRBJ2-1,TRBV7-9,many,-,CASSPPSSYNEQFF,TGTGCCAGCAGCCCACCGAGCTCCTACAATGAGCAGTTCTTC
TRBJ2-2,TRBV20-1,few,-,CSARKGGLYTGELFF,TGCAGTGCTAGAAAGGGGGGGCTCTACACCGGGGAGCTGTTTTTT
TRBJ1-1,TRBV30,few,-,CAWSQGLTTGAFF,TGTGCCTGGAGCCAGGGCCTGACCACCGGAGCTTTCTTT
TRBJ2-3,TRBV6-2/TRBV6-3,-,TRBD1,CASSYSAGRRNRGIADTQYF,TGTGCCAGCAGTTACTCCGCCGGGCGACGAAACAGGGGAATAGCAGATACGCAGTATTTT
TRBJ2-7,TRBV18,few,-,CASSEGPQLYEQYF,TGTGCCAGCTCCGAGGGGCCCCAACTCTACGAGCAGTACTTC
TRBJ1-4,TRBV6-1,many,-,CASSEWQGTNEKLFF,TGTGCCAGCAGTGAATGGCAGGGGACTAATGAAAAACTGTTTTTT
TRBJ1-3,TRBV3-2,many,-,CASSHHGATENTIYF,TGTGCCAGCAGCCACCACGGGGCGACTGAAAACACCATATATTTT
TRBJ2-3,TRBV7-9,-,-,CASSLFRDGLTDTQYF,TGTGCCAGCAGCCTCTTCCGGGACGGACTCACAGATACGCAGTATTTT
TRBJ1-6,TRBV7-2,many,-,CASSQVGGETPNSPLHF,TGTGCCAGCAGCCAGGTTGGGGGCGAGACCCCTAATTCACCCCTCCACTTT
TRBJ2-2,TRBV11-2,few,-,CASSQAQPNTGELFF,TGTGCCAGCAGCCAGGCACAGCCGAACACCGGGGAGCTGTTTTTT
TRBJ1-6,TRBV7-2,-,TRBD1,CASSLVGRGRPLHF,TGTGCCAGCAGCTTAGTCGGCAGGGGGCGACCCCTCCACTTT
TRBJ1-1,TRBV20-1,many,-,CSARDRPWEAFF,TGCAGTGCTAGAGATAGACCGTGGGAAGCTTTCTTT